This T cell receptor (beta chain) was observed in a study of blood T cell repertoires in COVID-19 (dated by TCRdb to the early 2020s). Background on the whole study: The collaborator samples originated in the United States, Italy and Spain and spanned the acute and convalescent phases of COVID-19. A de-identified subject ID, COVID-19 status, age in years and sex were almost always included in the sample metadata. The repertoires were made available in a free public database intended to serve as a resource for research on the immune response to SARS-CoV-2. Where HLA class I and class II types were available, the types were taken from metadata supplied by the sample provider, not from assay-based typing. Samples came from the ongoing ImmuneRACE study (first 160 participants) plus 1,254 subjects from 6 global collaborators. Deeply sampled blood TCRbeta repertoires from subjects exposed to, actively infected with, or recovered from COVID-19 were included in the dataset. The prospective study material was composed of cDNA or gDNA derived from T cells, B-cell-depleted T cells, or PBMCs.

A note on this clone: Its specific antigen is unknown. No clone much larger than this one lies a single base away; base qualities are absent.

The immunoSEQ Assay, a bias-controlled multiplex PCR, was used to amplify TCRbeta CDR3 regions from genomic DNA. In the original analysis: Nucleated cell counts per sample were estimated from amplification of reference gene primers within the assay. To quantify the absolute abundance of each unique TCRbeta CDR3 rearrangement, sequence reads were collapsed and filtered. For each sample, productive Simpson clonality was calculated by taking the square root of Simpson's diversity index across productive rearrangements. Entries here come from immuneACCESS through TCRdb and include only in-frame sequences with V and J called. Some clones fail to appear in such tables; in the studies checked, an unresolved V gene covers under half of the shortfall, and the cause of the remainder is unknown. Clone size and the V and J calls come from that table; the DNA yielded D and trimming. Present in this sample are 93,000 or so clones, 84% of which were seen just once. The top ten constitute 10% to 15% of the sample.

The CDR3 starts with the cysteine, ends with the phenylalanine, and has 17 residues. The retained sequence is limited to the CDR3, 51 bases, with the frame set at the first base. The germline V gene specifies MGHRA as CDR1 and YSYEKL as CDR2. Between the V and J ends, shortened by 1 base and 0 bases respectively, the junction contains 13 bases. Each collaborating institution followed its own protocols to collect whole blood in K2EDTA tubes. For TCRbeta analysis, collaborators shipped samples as frozen whole blood, isolated PBMCs, or DNA extracted from either of those sample types. Here is what the overall study found, with its caveats: How much clinical and demographic metadata was included differed by source and by participant, and the metadata was provided uncurated.

The V and J segments used are TRBV4-1 and TRBJ1-5; TRBD1 might be the D gene, on 6 matching bases. Sequencing was carried out using peripheral blood. The TCR originated in a human donor in a cohort sampled during active or convalescent COVID-19. The encoded CDR3 is CASSQGPRGFSNQPQHF. Here is the DNA: TGCGCCAGCAGCCAAGGTCCCAGGGGATTTAGCAATCAGCCCCAGCATTTT.